The source of this T cell receptor beta chain is a study of type 1 and type 2 diabetes patients. Genomic DNA was the PCR template. A primer set of 30 forward and 13 reverse primers amplified the CDR3. TCRdb fed the multiplex PCR reads into MiXCR, producing one record per CDR3 protein. The sample records around 300,000 distinct CDR3 sequences, over 45% being singletons. V gave up 7 bases and J gave up 5 bases; unmatched junction bases: 8. The CDR3 runs 15 residues. Per germline, CDR1 SNHLY and CDR2 FYNNEI. This clonotype showed up just a few times. V and J are TRBV2 and TRBJ2-2; 9 nucleotides line up with TRBD1. This receptor was identified in a young man with type 2 diabetes. Source material: peripheral blood mononuclear cells (PBMCs). CDR3 coding DNA: TGTGCCAGCAAATCAGGACAGGGGTTAACCGGGGAGCTGTTTTTT. Translating it yields CASKSGQGLTGELFF.